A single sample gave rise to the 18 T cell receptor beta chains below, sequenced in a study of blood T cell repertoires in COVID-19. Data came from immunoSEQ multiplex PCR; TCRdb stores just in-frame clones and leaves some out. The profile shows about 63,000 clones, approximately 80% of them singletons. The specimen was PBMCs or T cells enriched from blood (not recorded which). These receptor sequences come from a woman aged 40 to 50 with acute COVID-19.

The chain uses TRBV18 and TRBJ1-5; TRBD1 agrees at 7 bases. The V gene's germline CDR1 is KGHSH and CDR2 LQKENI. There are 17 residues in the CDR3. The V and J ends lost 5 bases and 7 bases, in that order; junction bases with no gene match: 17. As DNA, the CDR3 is TGTGCCAGCTCAATGATAGGGGGGAACAGGGGAGTACAGCCCCAGCATTTT. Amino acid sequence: CASSMIGGNRGVQPQHF.

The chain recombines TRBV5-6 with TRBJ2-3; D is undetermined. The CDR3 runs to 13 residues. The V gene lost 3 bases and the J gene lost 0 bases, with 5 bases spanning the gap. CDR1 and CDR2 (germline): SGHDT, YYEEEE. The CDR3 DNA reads TGTGCCAGCAGCTCAGTCAGCACAGATACGCAGTATTTT. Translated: CASSSVSTDTQYF.

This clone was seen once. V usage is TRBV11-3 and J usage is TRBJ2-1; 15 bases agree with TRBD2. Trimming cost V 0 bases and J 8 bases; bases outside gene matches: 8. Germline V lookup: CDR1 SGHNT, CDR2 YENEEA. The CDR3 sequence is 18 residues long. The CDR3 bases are TGTGCCAGCAGCTTAGACACACCGGGACTAGCGGGAGGATATGAGCAGTTCTTC. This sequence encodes CASSLDTPGLAGGYEQFF.

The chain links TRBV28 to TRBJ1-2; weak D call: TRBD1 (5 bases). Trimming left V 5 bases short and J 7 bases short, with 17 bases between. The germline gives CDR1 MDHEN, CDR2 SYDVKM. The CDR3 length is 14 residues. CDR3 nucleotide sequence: TGTGCCAGCAGTACAATTCAGGGTTATAGTGGCTACACCTTC. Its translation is CASSTIQGYSGYTF.

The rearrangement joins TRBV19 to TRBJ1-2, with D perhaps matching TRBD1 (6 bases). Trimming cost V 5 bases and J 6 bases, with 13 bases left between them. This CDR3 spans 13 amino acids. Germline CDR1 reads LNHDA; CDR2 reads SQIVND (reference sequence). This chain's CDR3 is CASSPRGADGYTF. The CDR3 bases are TGTGCCAGTAGTCCACGGGGGGCCGATGGCTACACCTTC.

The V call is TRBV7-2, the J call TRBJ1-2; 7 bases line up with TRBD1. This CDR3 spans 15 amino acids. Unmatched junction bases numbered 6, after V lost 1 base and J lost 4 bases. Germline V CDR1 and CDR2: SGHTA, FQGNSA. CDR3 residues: CASSLDNRGPYGYTF. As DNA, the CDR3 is TGTGCCAGCAGCTTAGATAACAGGGGCCCCTATGGCTACACCTTC.

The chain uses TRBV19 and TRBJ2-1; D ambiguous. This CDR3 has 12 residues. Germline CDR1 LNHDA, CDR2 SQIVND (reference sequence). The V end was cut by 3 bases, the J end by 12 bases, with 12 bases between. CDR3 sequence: CASSMSGTRQFF. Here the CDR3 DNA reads TGTGCCAGTAGTATGTCCGGTACTCGGCAGTTCTTC.

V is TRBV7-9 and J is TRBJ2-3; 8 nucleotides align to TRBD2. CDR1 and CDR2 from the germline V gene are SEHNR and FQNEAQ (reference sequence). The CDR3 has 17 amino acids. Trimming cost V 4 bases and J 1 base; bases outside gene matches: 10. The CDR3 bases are TGTGCCAGCAGCTCGGGTGTGGGCGGGGGGCGCACAGATACGCAGTATTTT. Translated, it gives CASSSGVGGGRTDTQYF.

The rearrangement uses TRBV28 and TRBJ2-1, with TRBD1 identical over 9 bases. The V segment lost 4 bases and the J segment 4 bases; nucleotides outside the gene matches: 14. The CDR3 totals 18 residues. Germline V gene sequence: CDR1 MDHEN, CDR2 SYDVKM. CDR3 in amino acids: CASSSQVPDRGDYNEQFF. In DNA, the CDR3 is TGTGCCAGCAGTTCCCAAGTCCCGGACAGGGGAGATTACAATGAGCAGTTCTTC.

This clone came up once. The CDR3: CASSQDYGTRANNEQFF. The CDR3 DNA reads TGTGCCAGCAGCCAAGATTACGGGACTAGAGCCAACAATGAGCAGTTCTTC. The V and J genes are TRBV3-1 (or the pseudogene TRBV3-2) and TRBJ2-1; 8 bases are shared with TRBD2. The trim removed 0 bases at V and 5 bases at J, leaving 9 bases unmatched. The germline gives CDR1 LGHDT, CDR2 YNNKEL (reference sequence). The CDR3 is 17 residues long.

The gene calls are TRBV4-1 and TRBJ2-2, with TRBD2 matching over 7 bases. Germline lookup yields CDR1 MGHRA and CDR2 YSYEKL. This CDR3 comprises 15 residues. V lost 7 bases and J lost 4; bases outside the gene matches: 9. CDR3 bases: TGCGCCAGCACCCTGACTAGCAAAGGCACCGGGGAGCTGTTTTTT. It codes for CASTLTSKGTGELFF.

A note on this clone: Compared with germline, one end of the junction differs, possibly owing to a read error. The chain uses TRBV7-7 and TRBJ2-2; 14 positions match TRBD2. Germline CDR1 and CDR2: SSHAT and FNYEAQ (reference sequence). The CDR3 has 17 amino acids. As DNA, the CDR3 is TGTGCTAGCAGCCCCCCCGGGACTAGCGGGAGAACCGGGGAGCTGTTTTTT. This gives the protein CASSPPGTSGRTGELFF.

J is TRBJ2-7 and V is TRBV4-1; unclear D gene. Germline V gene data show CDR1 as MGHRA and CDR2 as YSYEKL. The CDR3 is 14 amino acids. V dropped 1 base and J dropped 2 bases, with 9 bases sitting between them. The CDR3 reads CASSQAPLTYEQYF. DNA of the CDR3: TGCGCCAGCAGCCAAGCCCCACTCACCTACGAGCAGTACTTC.

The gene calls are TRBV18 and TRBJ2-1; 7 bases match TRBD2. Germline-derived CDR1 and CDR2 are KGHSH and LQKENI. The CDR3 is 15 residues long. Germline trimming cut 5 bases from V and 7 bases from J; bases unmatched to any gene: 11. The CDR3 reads CASSSSLAVGNEQFF. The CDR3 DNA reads TGTGCCAGCTCAAGCAGTCTAGCGGTGGGGAATGAGCAGTTCTTC. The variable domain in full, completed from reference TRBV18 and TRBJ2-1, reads NAGVMQNPRHLVRRRGQEARLRCSPMKGHSHVYWYRQLPEEGLKFMVYLQKENIIDESGMPKERFSAEFPKEGPSILRIQQVVRGDSAAYFCASSSSLAVGNEQFFGPGTRLTVL.

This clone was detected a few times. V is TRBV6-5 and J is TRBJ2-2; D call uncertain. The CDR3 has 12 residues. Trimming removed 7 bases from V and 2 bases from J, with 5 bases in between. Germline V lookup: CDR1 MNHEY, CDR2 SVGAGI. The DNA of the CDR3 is TGTGCCAGCACCCCAAACACCGGGGAGCTGTTTTTT. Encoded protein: CASTPNTGELFF.

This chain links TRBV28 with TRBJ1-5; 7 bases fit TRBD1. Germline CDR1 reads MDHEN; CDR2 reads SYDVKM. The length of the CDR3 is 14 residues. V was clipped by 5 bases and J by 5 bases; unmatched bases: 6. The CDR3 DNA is TGTGCCAGCAGTGACAGGGTAGGATATCAGCCCCAGCATTTT. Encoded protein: CASSDRVGYQPQHF.

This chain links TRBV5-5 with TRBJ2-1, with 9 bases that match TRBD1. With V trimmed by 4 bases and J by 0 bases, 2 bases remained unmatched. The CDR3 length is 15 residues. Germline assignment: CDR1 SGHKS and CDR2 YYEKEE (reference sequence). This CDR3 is CASSLDRGSYNEQFF. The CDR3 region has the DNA TGTGCCAGCAGCCTGGACAGGGGCTCCTACAATGAGCAGTTCTTC.

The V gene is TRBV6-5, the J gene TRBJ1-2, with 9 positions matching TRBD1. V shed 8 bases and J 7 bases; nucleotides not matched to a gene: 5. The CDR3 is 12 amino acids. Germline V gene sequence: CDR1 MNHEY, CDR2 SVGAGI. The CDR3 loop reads CASGDREAGYTF. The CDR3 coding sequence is TGTGCCAGCGGGGACAGGGAGGCTGGCTACACCTTC.